This T cell receptor (beta chain) was captured by sequencing in a study of cytomegalovirus exposure and HLA in healthy donors. In the PCR, 60 Vbeta and 13 Jbeta primers were used. Sequenced by immunoSEQ multiplex PCR; TCRdb stores in-frame clones only, minus some. The table has roughly 73,000 clones, approximately 80% seen once. CDR1 SEHNR and CDR2 FQNEAQ come from the germline V gene (reference sequence). The germline V and J ends were trimmed by 7 bases and 0 bases, with 10 bases remaining between them. This CDR3 has 14 amino acids. Study results and caveats: Reportedly, diagnosis of cytomegalovirus status by the classifier showed high specificity and sensitivity. Certain indistinguishable V segments, among them TRBV6-2 and TRBV6-3, were excluded. CMV serostatus was the only recorded immune exposure for donors. Segments of the TCR beta V type were, in most cases, productive about 87% or about 30% of the time in an earlier analysis.

To note about this clone: Its cognate antigen is unknown.

The sequence was obtained from a man in his forties in good health and CMV-seronegative. Material: PBMCs. The chain links TRBV7-9 to TRBJ2-1; weak D call: TRBD2 (5 bases). The CDR3 loop reads CASISGSSYNEQFF. The CDR3 DNA follows: TGTGCCAGCATCTCGGGATCCTCCTACAATGAGCAGTTCTTC.